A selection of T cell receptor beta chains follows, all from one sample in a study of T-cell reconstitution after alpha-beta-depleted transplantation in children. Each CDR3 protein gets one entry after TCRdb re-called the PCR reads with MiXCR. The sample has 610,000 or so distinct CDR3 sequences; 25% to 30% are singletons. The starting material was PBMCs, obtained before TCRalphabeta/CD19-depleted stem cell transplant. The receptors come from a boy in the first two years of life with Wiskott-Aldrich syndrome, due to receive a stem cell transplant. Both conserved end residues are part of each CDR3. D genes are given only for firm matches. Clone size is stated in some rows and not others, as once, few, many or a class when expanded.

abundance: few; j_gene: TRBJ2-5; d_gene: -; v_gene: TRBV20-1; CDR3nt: TGCAGTGCTAGAGGCCAGCGGCAAGAGACCCAGTACTTC; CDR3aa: CSARGQRQETQYF
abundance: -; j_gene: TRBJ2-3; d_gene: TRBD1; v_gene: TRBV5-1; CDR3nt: TGCGCCAGCAGCTCCGGACAGGGGGCAATGGCAGATACGCAGTATTTT; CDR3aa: CASSSGQGAMADTQYF
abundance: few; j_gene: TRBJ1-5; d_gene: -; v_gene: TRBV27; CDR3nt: TGTGCCAGCAATACCGCCTTTGGGGTGGGTCAGCCCCAGCATTTT; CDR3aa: CASNTAFGVGQPQHF
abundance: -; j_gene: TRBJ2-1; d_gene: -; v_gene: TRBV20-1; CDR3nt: TGCAGTGCTTCCCAGGGGAACTCCTACAATGAGCAGTTCTTC; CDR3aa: CSASQGNSYNEQFF
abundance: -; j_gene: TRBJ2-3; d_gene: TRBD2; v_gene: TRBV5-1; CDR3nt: TGCGCCAGCAGCTTGGCGGGAGGGCCTTTAACGCAGTATTTT; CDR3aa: CASSLAGGPLTQYF
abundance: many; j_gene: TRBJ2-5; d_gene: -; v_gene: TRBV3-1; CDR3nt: TGTGCCAGCAATCGACAGGACCACCAGGAGACCCAGTACTTC; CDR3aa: CASNRQDHQETQYF
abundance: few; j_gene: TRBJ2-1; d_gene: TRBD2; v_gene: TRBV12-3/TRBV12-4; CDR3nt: TGTGCCAGCAGTTCCGGGGGGGGAGGGCTCACTGAGCAGTTCTTT; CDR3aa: CASSSGGGGLTEQFF
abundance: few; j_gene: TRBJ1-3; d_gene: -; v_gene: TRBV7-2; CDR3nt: TGTGCCAGCAGCCCGAGGCACTCTGGAAACACCATATATTTT; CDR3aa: CASSPRHSGNTIYF
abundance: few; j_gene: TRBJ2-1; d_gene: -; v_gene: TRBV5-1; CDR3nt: TGCGCCAGCAGGCCAGGGGGGCTAGCGAGCTACAATGAGCAGTTCTTC; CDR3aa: CASRPGGLASYNEQFF
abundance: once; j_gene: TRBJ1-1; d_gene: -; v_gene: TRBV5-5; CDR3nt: TGTGCCAGCAGCGTCCTTTGGAGACAGAGCAACACTGAAGCTTTCTTT; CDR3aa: CASSVLWRQSNTEAFF
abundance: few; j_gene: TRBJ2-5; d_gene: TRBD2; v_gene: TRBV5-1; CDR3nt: TGCGCCAGCAGTTCCGCGGGGTTAGCGGGTCAAGAGACCCAGTACTTC; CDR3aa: CASSSAGLAGQETQYF
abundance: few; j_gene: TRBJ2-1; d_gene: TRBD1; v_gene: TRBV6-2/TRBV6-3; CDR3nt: TGTGCCAGCAGTAAGACAGGGGTTAATGAGCAGTTCTTC; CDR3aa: CASSKTGVNEQFF
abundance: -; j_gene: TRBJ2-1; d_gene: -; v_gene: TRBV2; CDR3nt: TGTGTCAGCAGTGACGGAATAGCGGTGACAAATGAGCAGTTCTTC; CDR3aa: CVSSDGIAVTNEQFF
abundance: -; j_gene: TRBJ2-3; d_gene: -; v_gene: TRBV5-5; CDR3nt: TGTGCCAGCAGCTTGGAGGTATTCACAGATACGCAGTATTTT; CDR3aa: CASSLEVFTDTQYF
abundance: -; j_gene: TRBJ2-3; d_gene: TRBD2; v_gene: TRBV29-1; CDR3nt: TGCAGCGTCAGTACTAGCGGGCTGATAGATACGCAGTATTTT; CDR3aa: CSVSTSGLIDTQYF
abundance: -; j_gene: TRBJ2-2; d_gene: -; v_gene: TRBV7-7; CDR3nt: TGTGCCAGCAGCTTATCCCCCCCAGGGGGGACCGGGGAGCTGTTTTTT; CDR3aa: CASSLSPPGGTGELFF
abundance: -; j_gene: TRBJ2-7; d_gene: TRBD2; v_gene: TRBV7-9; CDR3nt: TGTGCCAGCAGCGGGAATATAGCGGGAGCTGGCTACGAGCAGTACTTC; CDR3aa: CASSGNIAGAGYEQYF
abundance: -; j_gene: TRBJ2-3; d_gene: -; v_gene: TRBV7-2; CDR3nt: TGTGCCAGCAGCTACGGCCCAAATACGCAGTATTTT; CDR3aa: CASSYGPNTQYF
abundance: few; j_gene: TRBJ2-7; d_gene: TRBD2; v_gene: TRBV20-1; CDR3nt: TGCAGTGCCATAGGAGTACTAGCGGGAGGTCTCGAGCAGTACTTC; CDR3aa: CSAIGVLAGGLEQYF
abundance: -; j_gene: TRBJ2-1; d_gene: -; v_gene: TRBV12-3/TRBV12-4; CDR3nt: TGTGCCAGCAGTCCTAGTGGCGGACTATCTTACAATGAGCAGTTCTTC; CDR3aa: CASSPSGGLSYNEQFF
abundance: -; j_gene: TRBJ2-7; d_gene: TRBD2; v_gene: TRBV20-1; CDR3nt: TGCAGTGCTAGAGACCTAACCACTCCGGGACTAGGGTCCTACGAGCAGTACTTC; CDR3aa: CSARDLTTPGLGSYEQYF
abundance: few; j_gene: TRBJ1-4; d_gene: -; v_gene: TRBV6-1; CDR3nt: TGTGCCAGCAACTATAGGACGGACATTAATGAAAAACTGTTTTTT; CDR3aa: CASNYRTDINEKLFF
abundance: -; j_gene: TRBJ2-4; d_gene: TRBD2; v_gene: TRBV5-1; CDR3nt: TGCGCCAGCAGACCCCGGACTAGCGAAAACATTCAGTACTTC; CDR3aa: CASRPRTSENIQYF
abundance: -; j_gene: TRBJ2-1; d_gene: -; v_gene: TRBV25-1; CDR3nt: TGTGCCAGCAGTCCCCGACCGGGACTCATAGGTGGGGATGAGCAGTTCTTC; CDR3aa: CASSPRPGLIGGDEQFF
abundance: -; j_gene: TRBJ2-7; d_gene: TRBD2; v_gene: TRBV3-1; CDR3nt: TGTGCCAGCAGCCAAGTCTGGCGGGAGCGCTTCGAGCAGTACTTC; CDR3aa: CASSQVWRERFEQYF
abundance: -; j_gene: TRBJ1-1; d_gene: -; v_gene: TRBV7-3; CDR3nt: TGTGCCAGCAGCTCGGACTGCCTGAGGACTGAAGCTTTCTTT; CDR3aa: CASSSDCLRTEAFF
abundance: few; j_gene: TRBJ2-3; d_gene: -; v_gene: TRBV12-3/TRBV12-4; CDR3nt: TGTGCCAGCAGTTCCCGAGTATCCTCAGATACGCAGTATTTT; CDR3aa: CASSSRVSSDTQYF
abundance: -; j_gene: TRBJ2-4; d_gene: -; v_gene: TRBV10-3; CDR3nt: TGTGCCATCAGAGAGGGAACCCTGGGGCCCAAAAACATTCAGTACTTC; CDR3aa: CAIREGTLGPKNIQYF
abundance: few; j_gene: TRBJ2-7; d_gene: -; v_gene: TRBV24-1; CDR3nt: TGTGCCACCAGTGAAACAGGGAAAGCCTACGAGCAGTACTTC; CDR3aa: CATSETGKAYEQYF
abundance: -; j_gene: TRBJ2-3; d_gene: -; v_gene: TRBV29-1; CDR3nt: TGCAGCGTTAACTCCTTGGTTGATACGCAGTATTTT; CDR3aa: CSVNSLVDTQYF
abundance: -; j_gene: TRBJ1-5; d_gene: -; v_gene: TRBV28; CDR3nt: TGTGCCAGCAGTTCTACAGGGATCAATCAGCCCCAGCATTTT; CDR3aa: CASSSTGINQPQHF
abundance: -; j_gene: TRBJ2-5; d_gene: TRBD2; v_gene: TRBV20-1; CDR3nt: TGCAGTGCTAGTAGGATAGGAACGGGAGGCCTCCAAGAGACCCAGTACTTC; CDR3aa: CSASRIGTGGLQETQYF
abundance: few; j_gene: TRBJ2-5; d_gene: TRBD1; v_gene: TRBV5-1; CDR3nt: TGCGCCAGCAGCCGAATTGGGACAGGGCAAGAGACCCAGTACTTC; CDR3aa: CASSRIGTGQETQYF
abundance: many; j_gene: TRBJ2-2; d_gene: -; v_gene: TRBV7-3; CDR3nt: TGTGCCAGCAGCGTTACGGACGGGGAGCTGTTTTTT; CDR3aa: CASSVTDGELFF
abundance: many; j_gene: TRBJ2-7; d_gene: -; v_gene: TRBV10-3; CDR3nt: TGTGCCATCAGTGGAGATAGCTATGGCGAGCAGTACTTC; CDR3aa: CAISGDSYGEQYF
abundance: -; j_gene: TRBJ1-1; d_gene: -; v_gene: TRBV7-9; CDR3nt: TGTGCCAGCAGCCTAATGGGCACTGAAGCTTTCTTT; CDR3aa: CASSLMGTEAFF
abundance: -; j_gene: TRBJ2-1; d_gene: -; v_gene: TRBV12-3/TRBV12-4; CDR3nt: TGTGCCAGCAGCCCTGTGCGGACTACGTTGCATGAGCAGTTCTTC; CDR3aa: CASSPVRTTLHEQFF
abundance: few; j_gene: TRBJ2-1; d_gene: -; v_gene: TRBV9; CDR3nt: TGTGCCAGCAGCCCCTCCGGGGGCGGGTGGAATGAGCAGTTCTTC; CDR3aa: CASSPSGGGWNEQFF
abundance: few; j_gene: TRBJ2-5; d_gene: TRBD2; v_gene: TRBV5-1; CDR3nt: TGCGCCAGCAGTCGGACCCCGGGACTATACCAAGAGACCCAGTACTTC; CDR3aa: CASSRTPGLYQETQYF
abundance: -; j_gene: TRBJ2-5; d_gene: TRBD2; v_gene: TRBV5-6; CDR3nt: TGTGCCAGCAGCTCAGCGGGGGGGTACCAAGAGACCCAGTACTTC; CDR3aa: CASSSAGGYQETQYF
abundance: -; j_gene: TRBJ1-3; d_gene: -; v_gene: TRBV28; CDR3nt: TGTGCCAGCAGTTTCCGACAGCTCGGAAACACCATATATTTT; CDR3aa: CASSFRQLGNTIYF
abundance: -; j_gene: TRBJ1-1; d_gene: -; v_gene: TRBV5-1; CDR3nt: TGCGCCAGCAGCATGAGGGACACGATGAACACTGAAGCTTTCTTT; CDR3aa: CASSMRDTMNTEAFF
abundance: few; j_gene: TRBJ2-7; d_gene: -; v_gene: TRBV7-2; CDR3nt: TGTGCCAGCAGCTTGTTCGCGGAGAGCTCCTACGAGCAGTACTTC; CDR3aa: CASSLFAESSYEQYF
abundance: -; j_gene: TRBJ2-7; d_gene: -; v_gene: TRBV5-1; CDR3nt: TGCGCCAGCCGCTTGGAGTCCTACGAGCAGTACTTC; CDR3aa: CASRLESYEQYF
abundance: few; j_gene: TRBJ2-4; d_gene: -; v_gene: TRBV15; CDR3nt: TGTGCCACCAGCAGAGATTGGGGATGGGTGGCCAAAAACATTCAGTACTTC; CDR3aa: CATSRDWGWVAKNIQYF
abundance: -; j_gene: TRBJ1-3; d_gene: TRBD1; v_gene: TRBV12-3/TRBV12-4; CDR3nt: TGTGCCAGCAGTTTAGGGGGGGACAGGTTGAGCTCTGGAAACACCATATATTTT; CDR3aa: CASSLGGDRLSSGNTIYF
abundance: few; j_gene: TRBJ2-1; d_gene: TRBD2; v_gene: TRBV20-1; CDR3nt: TGCAGTGCTAGTCTACTAGCGGGAGGGCCCAATGAGCAGTTCTTC; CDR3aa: CSASLLAGGPNEQFF
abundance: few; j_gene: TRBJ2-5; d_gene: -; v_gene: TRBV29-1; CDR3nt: TGCAGCGTCTCGGACCGGGAGGAGACCCAGTACTTC; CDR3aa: CSVSDREETQYF
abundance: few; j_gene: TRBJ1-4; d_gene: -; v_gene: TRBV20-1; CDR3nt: TGCAGTGCTAGTCTCTCTGAAAAACTGTTTTTT; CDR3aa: CSASLSEKLFF
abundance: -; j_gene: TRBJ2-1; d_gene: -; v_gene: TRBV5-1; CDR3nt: TGCGCCAGCAGCTCCAGGAGGAGCTCCTACAATGAGCAGTTCTTC; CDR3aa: CASSSRRSSYNEQFF
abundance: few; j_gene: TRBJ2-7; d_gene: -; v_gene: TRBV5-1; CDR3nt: TGCGCCAGCCCCACTAGGTCCCGCGAGCAGTACTTC; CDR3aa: CASPTRSREQYF
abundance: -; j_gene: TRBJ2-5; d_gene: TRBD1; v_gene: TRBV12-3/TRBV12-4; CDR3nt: TGTGCCAGCAGTTTCGGCGACAGGGCGAAAGAGACCCAGTACTTC; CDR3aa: CASSFGDRAKETQYF
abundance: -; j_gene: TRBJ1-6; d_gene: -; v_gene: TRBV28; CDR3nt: TGTGCCAGCAGTTTCGGATTTGTCCGCCTGAATTCACCCCTCCACTTT; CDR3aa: CASSFGFVRLNSPLHF